The 22 T cell receptor beta chains listed next were all sequenced from one sample in a study of Ad26.COV2.S vaccination and SARS-CoV-2 variants. The treatment denotes: some 19 received Ad26.COV2.S at low or high dose, single or two shots; about 5 received placebo; per-sample allocation not given. The study sampled participants on day 63 after the first vaccine or placebo injection. Only in-frame clones appear in the TCRdb table, and some are missing; sequencing was by immunoSEQ multiplex PCR. The repertoire holds 410,000 or so clones, with around 92% as singletons. Sample: peripheral blood, taken in a trial of Ad26.COV2.S vaccine versus placebo. The receptor set was obtained from a person aged 18-65 years who received the Ad26.COV2.S COVID-19 vaccine or a placebo.

A few counts support this clone. The gene calls are TRBV7-2 and TRBJ2-7; 7 positions agree with TRBD1. Germline values: CDR1 SGHTA, CDR2 FQGNSA. V lost 5 bases, J lost 3 bases, and 10 bases stayed unmatched. This CDR3 comprises 15 residues. The CDR3 loop is CASSPGTVGNYEQYF. The DNA of the CDR3 is TGTGCCAGCAGCCCGGGGACAGTCGGGAACTACGAGCAGTACTTC. Full variable domain (outside the CDR3, taken from reference TRBV7-2 and TRBJ2-7): GAGVSQSPSNKVTEKGKDVELRCDPISGHTALYWYRQSLGQGLEFLIYFQGNSAPDKSGLPSDRFSAERTGGSVSTLTIQRTQQEDSAVYLCASSPGTVGNYEQYFGPGTRLTVT.

This sequence joins TRBV4-3 and TRBJ2-1; D is unresolved. Germline CDR1 and CDR2: LGHNA and YSLEER. V shed 0 bases and J shed 6 bases, with 15 bases lying between them. The CDR3 consists of 16 residues. The CDR3 DNA reads TGCGCCAGCAGCCAAGATCACGCCACGTCCCCCAATGAGCAGTTCTTC. Its translation: CASSQDHATSPNEQFF.

This clone was detected only once. This chain connects TRBV27 to TRBJ2-1; D call uncertain. The length of the CDR3 is 11 residues. Trimming shortened V by 3 bases and J by 9 bases, and 6 bases separated the two germline ends. Germline V CDR1 and CDR2: MNHEY, SMNVEV (reference sequence). The CDR3 coding sequence is TGTGCCAGCAGTTTGGGGTCTGAGCAGTTCTTC. Translating gives CASSLGSEQFF.

CDR3 loop: CASSFGSHSGNTIYF. Here the CDR3 DNA reads TGTGCCAGCAGCTTCGGCAGCCACTCTGGAAACACCATATATTTT. V usage is TRBV5-6 and J usage is TRBJ1-3, with D hard to call. This CDR3 contains 15 residues. V lost 2 bases to trimming and J lost 0 bases, with 9 bases between them. Germline V lookup: CDR1 SGHDT, CDR2 YYEEEE.

V is TRBV6-2 or TRBV6-3 and J is TRBJ2-2; D remains ambiguous. Germline V gives CDR1 MNHEY, CDR2 SVGEGT. The V gene lost 6 bases and the J gene lost 4 bases, with 18 bases spanning the gap. CDR3 length equals 16 residues. The CDR3, as DNA: TGTGCCAGCAGCTCCTCCCTCCTAGTAGTCACCGGGGAGCTGTTTTTT. This sequence encodes CASSSSLLVVTGELFF.

V is TRBV19 and J is TRBJ2-1, with D perhaps assigned TRBD1 or TRBD2 (6 bases each). The CDR3 loop spans 15 amino acids. Trimming left V 1 base short and J 4 bases short, with 11 bases between. CDR1 and CDR2 (germline): LNHDA, SQIVND (reference sequence). The CDR3 DNA follows: TGTGCCAGTAGTATAGGGGGGGCCGGTTACAATGAGCAGTTCTTC. Translation: CASSIGGAGYNEQFF.

The J gene is TRBJ1-2, the V gene TRBV27, with D perhaps TRBD1 (5 bases). Germline V gene sequence: CDR1 MNHEY, CDR2 SMNVEV (reference sequence). The V end lost 6 bases, the J end lost 1 base, and 12 bases lay between the germline ends. CDR3 length equals 14 residues. The DNA for the CDR3 is TGTGCCAGCAGCCCGGGAGACAGTAACTATGGCTACACCTTC. This gives the protein CASSPGDSNYGYTF.

This sequence joins TRBV15 and TRBJ1-4; D ambiguous. The V end lost 0 bases, the J end lost 7 bases, and 12 bases lay between the germline ends. The V gene's germline CDR1 is LNHNV and CDR2 YYDKDF (reference sequence). The CDR3 runs to 15 residues. DNA for the CDR3: TGTGCCACCAGCAGAGATCAGGAGAAGGGTGAAAAACTGTTTTTT. Translating gives CATSRDQEKGEKLFF.

This rearrangement joins TRBV5-1 to TRBJ2-1, with 7 positions matching TRBD2. The CDR3 consists of 15 residues. Per the germline V gene, CDR1 is SGHRS and CDR2 is YFSETQ. V shed 6 bases, J shed 7 bases, and the junction held 13 bases outside the gene matches. The CDR3 nucleotides are TGCGCCAGCACCGCGCAGCGGGGAAAGGGTAATGAGCAGTTCTTC. Encoded protein: CASTAQRGKGNEQFF.

This chain joins TRBV27 and TRBJ2-7; the D gene could be TRBD1 or TRBD2 (5 bases each). CDR1 is MNHEY and CDR2 is SMNVEV in the germline V gene (reference sequence). This CDR3 has 13 residues. V lost 0 bases, J lost 2 bases, and 5 bases lay in between. The CDR3 bases are TGTGCCAGCAGTTTATCGGGGGCCTACGAGCAGTACTTC. Translating gives CASSLSGAYEQYF.

The rearrangement uses TRBV6-5 and TRBJ2-5; 10 bases match TRBD1. The CDR3 is 13 amino acids. Per germline, CDR1 MNHEY and CDR2 SVGAGI. Trimming removed 11 bases from V and 5 bases from J; junction bases left unmatched: 8. CDR3 sequence: CAGSRDRGETQYF. CDR3 bases: TGTGCCGGATCCCGGGACAGGGGCGAGACCCAGTACTTC.

V and J are TRBV28 and TRBJ1-5; possible D gene TRBD1, 6 bases. The germline gives CDR1 MDHEN, CDR2 SYDVKM. This CDR3 has 13 amino acids. V lost 6 bases to trimming and J lost 4 bases, with 10 bases between them. The CDR3 is CASRVTGNQPQHF. The CDR3 DNA follows: TGTGCCAGCAGGGTCACAGGGAATCAGCCCCAGCATTTT. The whole variable domain, remainder taken from reference TRBV28 and TRBJ1-5, is DVKVTQSSRYLVKRTGEKVFLECVQDMDHENMFWYRQDPGLGLRLIYFSYDVKMKEKGDIPEGYSVSREKKERFSLILESASTNQTSMYLCASRVTGNQPQHFGDGTRLSIL.

The chain couples TRBV6-5 to TRBJ1-2; D unresolved. V was shortened by 0 bases and J by 5 bases, with 7 bases between the two germline ends. This CDR3 region has 13 residues. Germline V gives CDR1 MNHEY, CDR2 SVGAGI. The CDR3 loop reads CASSYSGNYGYTF. The CDR3 DNA sequence: TGTGCCAGCAGTTACTCGGGGAATTATGGCTACACCTTC.

Here the CDR3 DNA reads TGTGCCAGCAGGGGACTAGCGGGGGGCCAAGAGACCCAGTACTTC. Its translation is CASRGLAGGQETQYF. V gene TRBV6-5 combines with J gene TRBJ2-5; TRBD2 matches at 15 bases. CDR1 MNHEY and CDR2 SVGAGI come from the germline V gene. The CDR3 length is 15 residues. Trimming cost V 6 bases and J 1 base; bases outside gene matches: 0.

The V call is TRBV19, the J call TRBJ2-1, with TRBD2 as a possible D gene (5 bases). Trimming shortened V by 5 bases and J by 9 bases, and 17 bases separated the two germline ends. The germline V gene encodes CDR1 LNHDA and CDR2 SQIVND (reference sequence). This CDR3 is 14 amino acids long. CDR3 amino acids: CASSVRAQSIEQFF. The CDR3 nucleotides read TGTGCCAGTAGTGTGAGGGCACAGTCAATTGAGCAGTTCTTC.

The chain employs TRBV5-4 and TRBJ2-4, with 8 bases matching TRBD1. This CDR3 is built from 15 residues. Germline V gene lookup returns CDR1 SGHNT and CDR2 YYREEE (reference sequence). The V segment lost 2 bases and the J segment 6 bases; nucleotides outside the gene matches: 7. CDR3 DNA: TGTGCCAGCAGCTTAACCGCAGGGGGCGGAAACATTCAGTACTTC. Translation gives CASSLTAGGGNIQYF. The full variable domain, in which reference TRBV5-4 and TRBJ2-4 provide the parts outside the CDR3, is ETGVTQSPTHLIKTRGQQVTLRCSSQSGHNTVSWYQQALGQGPQFIFQYYREEENGRGNFPPRFSGLQFPNYSSELNVNALELDDSALYLCASSLTAGGGNIQYFGAGTRLSVL.

The chain links TRBV18 to TRBJ2-3, with 7 bases matching TRBD1. The V gene end was trimmed by 4 bases and the J gene end by 5 bases; junction bases not matched to a gene: 6. The CDR3 has 14 residues. Germline V lookup: CDR1 KGHSH, CDR2 LQKENI. The CDR3 loop reads CASSLGGAGDTQYF. The DNA for the CDR3 is TGTGCCAGCTCACTAGGGGGCGCAGGAGATACGCAGTATTTT.

This clone appeared many times. J is TRBJ1-6 and V is TRBV7-9; 11 nucleotides line up with TRBD1. The CDR3 is made up of 18 amino acids. With 5 bases clipped from V and 9 bases from J, the junction kept 15 bases outside the gene matches. From germline, CDR1 is SEHNR and CDR2 FQNEAQ (reference sequence). CDR3 residues: CASSAMIRDRGTPSPLHF. The DNA of the CDR3 is TGTGCCAGCAGCGCGATGATCCGGGACAGGGGGACACCTTCACCCCTCCACTTT.

The genes are TRBV9 and TRBJ1-2, with TRBD1 as a possible D gene (5 bases). The CDR3 length is 15 residues. Trimming took off 3 bases at V and 2 bases at J, with 14 bases between the two ends. CDR1 SGDLS and CDR2 YYNGEE come from the germline V gene. DNA for the CDR3: TGTGCCAGCAGCGCTACCGGGACCAGCAACTATGGCTACACCTTC. Translating gives CASSATGTSNYGYTF.

The V gene is TRBV9, the J gene TRBJ2-7; tentative D call: TRBD2 (6 bases). The germline V and J ends were trimmed by 3 bases and 3 bases, with 16 bases remaining between them. Germline CDR1 and CDR2: SGDLS and YYNGEE. The CDR3 is 15 amino acids. CDR3 sequence: CASSGRDGLHYEQYF. The CDR3 DNA is TGTGCCAGCAGCGGACGGGACGGACTACACTACGAGCAGTACTTC.

Remarks on this clone: The junction differs from germline at one of its ends, possibly a read error. Distinct nucleotide sequences in the sample also encode this CDR3. The CDR3 sequence: CASSQDRGTEAFF. CDR3 sequence (DNA): TGTGCCAGCAGTCAAGATAGGGGCACTGAAGCTTTCTTT. The chain recombines TRBV3-1 (or the pseudogene TRBV3-2) with TRBJ1-1, with a weak D call TRBD1 (5 bases). Germline V gives CDR1 LGHDT, CDR2 YNNKEL (reference sequence). The CDR3 is 13 amino acids.

This chain joins TRBV27 and TRBJ2-7; D unclear. V was shortened by 4 bases and J by 0 bases, with 7 bases between the two germline ends. CDR3 size: 13 residues. CDR1 is MNHEY, CDR2 SMNVEV, per germline (reference sequence). The CDR3, as DNA: TGTGCCAGCAGTTGGCAGAGCTCCTACGAGCAGTACTTC. This translates into CASSWQSSYEQYF.